This T cell receptor (beta chain) is drawn from a study of shared clonotypes between healthy human individuals. Clones were read by immunoSEQ multiplex PCR, and TCRdb kept only the in-frame ones, dropping some. The data show 1.6 million or so clones, 98% seen once. The CDR3 length is 15 residues. V shed 2 bases, J shed 4 bases, and the junction held 7 bases outside the gene matches. Looked up from germline, CDR1 is LGHNT and CDR2 is FRNRAP. What was sequenced was naive CD4+ T cells sorted from blood. Subset here: CD45RA+ positively selected. This clonotype was obtained from a man younger than 40 in good health. This sequence joins TRBV12-5 and TRBJ2-7; TRBD2 agrees at 8 bases. The CDR3 protein is CASGLTGLGLYEQYF. The CDR3 DNA sequence: TGTGCTAGTGGTTTGACGGGACTAGGGTTGTACGAGCAGTACTTC.